The T cell receptor (beta chain) described here comes from a study of shared clonotypes between healthy human individuals. General observations from the study: Genetic and exposure-history diversity was limited by the small donor number.

Comments on this clone: No antigen is known for it.

The CDR3 contains 14 residues. Trimming removed 5 bases from V and 3 bases from J, with 13 bases in between. Germline CDR1 SEHNR, CDR2 FQNEAQ (reference sequence). Samples underwent the assay at deep level. Genomic DNA of every subset was divided equally among multiple immunoSEQ plates. Unsorted PBMCs provided DNA that was sequenced on ten immunoSEQ deep assay plates. Profiled with immunoSEQ multiplex PCR; TCRdb holds only in-frame clones, not every one. This table holds over 400,000 clones, about 78% found once. This receptor was obtained from a woman in her forties in good health. Some clones in this sample may be carry-over from other donors' samples. V gene TRBV7-9 combines with J gene TRBJ1-1, with D maybe TRBD1 (6 bases). Sequenced: PBMCs. CDR3 sequence reads: CASSRGARDTEAFF. The CDR3 DNA is TGTGCCAGCAGCAGGGGGGCGCGGGACACTGAAGCTTTCTTT.